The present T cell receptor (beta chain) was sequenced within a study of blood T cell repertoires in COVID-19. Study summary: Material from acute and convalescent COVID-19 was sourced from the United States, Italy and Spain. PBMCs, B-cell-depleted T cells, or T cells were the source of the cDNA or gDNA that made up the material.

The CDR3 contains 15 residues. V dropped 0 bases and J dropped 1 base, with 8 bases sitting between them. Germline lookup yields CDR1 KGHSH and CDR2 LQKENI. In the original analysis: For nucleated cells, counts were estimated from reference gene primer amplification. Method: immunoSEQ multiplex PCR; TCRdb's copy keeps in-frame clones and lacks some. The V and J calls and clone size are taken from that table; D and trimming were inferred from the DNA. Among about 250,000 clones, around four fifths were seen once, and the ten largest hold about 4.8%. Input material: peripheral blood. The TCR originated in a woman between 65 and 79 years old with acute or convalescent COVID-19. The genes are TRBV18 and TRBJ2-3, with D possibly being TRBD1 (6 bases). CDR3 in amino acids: CASSPPAGGTDTQYF. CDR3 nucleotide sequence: TGTGCCAGCTCACCACCGGCAGGGGGCACAGATACGCAGTATTTT.